The 24 T cell receptor beta chains given below trace back to one sample, sequenced in a study of molecular identifiers for immune sequencing clone quantification. TCRdb re-analysed the PCR reads in MiXCR, keeping a single row per CDR3 protein. This repertoire shows tens of thousands of distinct CDR3 sequences, roughly 23% found once; its top ten account for 0.7% to 0.8%. The sequencing sample was made of naive CD8+ T cells from blood, with Jurkat cell RNA spiked in. Indicated subset: FACS-sorted CD8+CD4-CCR7+CD45RA+ naive T cells. All receptors come from a human donor in good health. Some libraries in this study had Jurkat cell RNA spiked in.

Many counts were recorded for this clonotype. The V call is TRBV12-3 or TRBV12-4, the J call TRBJ2-3; TRBD1 aligns across 9 bases. The J segment lost 6 bases and the V segment lost 9 bases, leaving 7 bases of the junction unmatched. The CDR3 runs 13 residues. CDR3 protein: CASQQGAGDTQYF. DNA for the CDR3: TGTGCCAGTCAACAGGGGGCAGGGGATACGCAGTATTTT.

This clonotype was seen more than once but under ten times. The chain uses TRBV12-3 or TRBV12-4 and TRBJ2-1, with 10 bases that match TRBD2. Trimming cost V 1 base and J 8 bases; bases outside gene matches: 5. The CDR3 spans 15 residues. This chain's CDR3 is CASSLVLAGRYEQFF. The CDR3 region has the DNA TGTGCCAGCAGTTTAGTACTAGCGGGGAGGTATGAGCAGTTCTTC.

This clonotype was counted between two and nine times. The genes are TRBV18 and TRBJ2-5; no definite D call. CDR1 is KGHSH and CDR2 is LQKENI in the germline V gene. Trimming took off 4 bases at V and 0 bases at J, with 9 bases between the two ends. The CDR3 is made up of 14 amino acids. CDR3 sequence reads: CASSHTRDQETQYF. CDR3 nucleotides: TGTGCCAGCTCACACACCCGAGACCAAGAGACCCAGTACTTC. Full variable domain (remainder filled in from reference TRBV18 and TRBJ2-5): NAGVMQNPRHLVRRRGQEARLRCSPMKGHSHVYWYRQLPEEGLKFMVYLQKENIIDESGMPKERFSAEFPKEGPSILRIQQVVRGDSAAYFCASSHTRDQETQYFGPGTRLLVL.

The table lists this clonotype with a few counts. The rearrangement links TRBV19 to TRBJ1-1; no clear D. V gave up 1 base and J gave up 1 base, with 4 bases separating them. Germline CDR1 is LNHDA and CDR2 is SQIVND (reference sequence). CDR3 size: 13 residues. CDR3 protein: CASSIVPNTEAFF. The CDR3 DNA sequence: TGTGCCAGTAGTATAGTCCCGAACACTGAAGCTTTCTTT.

In this sample, this clonotype turned up many times. Written as DNA, the CDR3 is TGTGCCAGCAGCTTGGGGACAGCCAACTACGAGCAGTACTTC. It translates to CASSLGTANYEQYF. V is TRBV5-8 and J is TRBJ2-7, with D perhaps matching TRBD1 (6 bases). Trimming shortened V by 0 bases and J by 3 bases, and 10 bases separated the two germline ends. CDR3 length: 14 amino acids. Germline V gene lookup returns CDR1 SGHTS and CDR2 YDEGEE.

A few counts support this clonotype. This may stem from a read error, because a much larger clone lies one nucleotide away. This sequence joins TRBV7-9 and TRBJ2-3; no firm D call. The CDR3 runs to 12 residues. The V and J ends lost 4 bases and 8 bases respectively, with 10 bases between them. Germline CDR1 reads SEHNR; CDR2 reads FQNEAQ (reference sequence). The CDR3 nucleotides read TGTGCCAGCAGCTCCCTGGCTGGTACGCAGTATTTT. This encodes CASSSLAGTQYF.

In its sample, this clonotype was seen many times. This chain connects TRBV5-1 to TRBJ2-7; D gene unclear. In germline, CDR1 is SGHRS, CDR2 YFSETQ. Trimming pared 2 bases from V and 3 bases from J, leaving 12 bases between. The CDR3 is made up of 14 amino acids. CDR3 bases: TGCGCCAGCAGCTTCACACCCGTTGGCTACGAGCAGTACTTC. It is translated as CASSFTPVGYEQYF.

This clonotype was observed at least ten times. CDR3 sequence (DNA): TGTGCCAGCAGCTTAGCGTTAGGGACTCGCGATACGCAGTATTTT. It specifies CASSLALGTRDTQYF. The chain links TRBV7-6 to TRBJ2-3, with a tentative D call TRBD2 (6 bases). The CDR3 has 15 amino acids. The V end lost 0 bases, the J end lost 6 bases, and 13 bases lay between the germline ends. The germline gives CDR1 SGHVS, CDR2 FNYEAQ.

This clonotype occurred a few times. The CDR3 DNA reads as TGCAGCGTGATACAGGGAATTGGTTCCAATGAGCAGTTCTTC. Translating gives CSVIQGIGSNEQFF. V usage is TRBV29-1 and J usage is TRBJ2-1, with D possibly TRBD1 on 6 matching bases. The germline CDR1 and CDR2 sequences are SQVTM and ANQGSEA. Trimming pared 6 bases from V and 6 bases from J, leaving 18 bases between. The CDR3 runs 14 residues.

This clonotype has at least ten counts. The chain uses TRBV6-5 and TRBJ2-7; D tentatively reads TRBD1 or TRBD2 (5 bases each). Germline lookup yields CDR1 MNHEY and CDR2 SVGAGI. CDR3 size: 14 residues. Trimming removed 2 bases at V and 2 bases at J, with 10 bases between. CDR3 in DNA: TGTGCCAGCAGTTACACAAGGGACGCCTACGAGCAGTACTTC. This gives the protein CASSYTRDAYEQYF.

This clonotype came up a few times. J is TRBJ2-5 and V is TRBV12-3 or TRBV12-4; no definite D call. There are 12 residues in the CDR3. Trimming left V 8 bases short and J 3 bases short, with 10 bases between. CDR3 DNA sequence: TGTGCCAGCGGGCTTGCGAAAGAGACCCAGTACTTC. Translated: CASGLAKETQYF.

This clonotype was recorded many times. The chain combines TRBV5-1 with TRBJ1-1; D gene uncertain. Germline-derived CDR1 and CDR2 are SGHRS and YFSETQ. Trimming left V 3 bases short and J 7 bases short, with 1 base between. This CDR3 contains 9 residues. The CDR3 DNA follows: TGCGCCAGCAGCTATGAAGCTTTCTTT. It encodes CASSYEAFF.

This clonotype occurred a few times. The chain uses TRBV20-1 and TRBJ2-7; D not certain. V shed 1 base and J shed 3 bases, with 7 bases lying between them. CDR3 length: 12 amino acids. In germline, CDR1 is DFQATT, CDR2 SNEGSKA (reference sequence). This CDR3 is CSARVLDYEQYF. The CDR3 DNA follows: TGCAGTGCTAGAGTCCTAGACTACGAGCAGTACTTC.

This clonotype was recorded a few times. The genes are TRBV7-9 and TRBJ1-1; 8 nucleotides agree with TRBD1. J gave up 2 bases and V 4 bases, and 6 bases lay outside the gene matches. Per germline, CDR1 SEHNR and CDR2 FQNEAQ (reference sequence). CDR3 length: 15 amino acids. CDR3 residues: CASSYDRGVNTEAFF. In DNA, the CDR3 is TGTGCCAGCAGCTACGACAGGGGCGTCAACACTGAAGCTTTCTTT.

The chain has TRBV13 and TRBJ2-5; D tentatively reads TRBD1 or TRBD2 (6 bases each). The V gene lost 0 bases and the J gene lost 4 bases, with 24 bases spanning the gap. From germline, CDR1 is PRHDT and CDR2 FYEKMQ (reference sequence). This CDR3 has 19 amino acids. Here the CDR3 DNA reads TGTGCCAGCAGCTTAGGCGTAGGGGTCGGGGGCGTGGAGCCAGAGACCCAGTACTTC. Translating it yields CASSLGVGVGGVEPETQYF.

The V call is TRBV12-3 or TRBV12-4, the J call TRBJ2-7; possible D gene TRBD1, 6 bases. Trimming stripped 3 bases from V and 6 bases from J, with 18 bases between. The CDR3 extends over 15 amino acids. CDR3 DNA: TGTGCCAGCAGTTTTAATCCGACAGGTACCTGCGAGCAGTACTTC. This sequence encodes CASSFNPTGTCEQYF.

This clonotype was seen ten or more times. The chain combines TRBV29-1 with TRBJ2-7, with 7 bases lining up with TRBD1. CDR3 length: 12 residues. The germline V gene has CDR1 SQVTM and CDR2 ANQGSEA. The V gene end was trimmed by 7 bases and the J gene end by 9 bases; junction bases not matched to a gene: 12. The CDR3 DNA sequence: TGCAGCGCTGGACAGGAGAATACAGGGCAGTACTTC. It translates to CSAGQENTGQYF.

V usage is TRBV6-2 or TRBV6-3 and J usage is TRBJ1-1, with D possibly matching TRBD1 (6 bases). The CDR3 loop spans 15 amino acids. From germline, CDR1 is MNHEY and CDR2 SVGEGT. V lost 7 bases and J lost 0, with 15 bases in between. CDR3 sequence (DNA): TGTGCCAGCACCCTCCTAGGGGACATGAACACTGAAGCTTTCTTT. The encoded protein is CASTLLGDMNTEAFF.

This clonotype has at least ten counts. The V call is TRBV2, the J call TRBJ1-2; weak D call: TRBD1 (5 bases). The germline CDR1 and CDR2 sequences are SNHLY and FYNNEI. The CDR3 consists of 13 residues. V gave up 3 bases and J gave up 0 bases, with 5 bases separating them. In DNA, the CDR3 is TGTGCCAGCAGTGACAGGGCTAACTATGGCTACACCTTC. This sequence encodes CASSDRANYGYTF.

This clonotype turned up a few times. This sequence joins TRBV6-2 or TRBV6-3 and TRBJ2-7; D unresolved. The CDR3 covers 14 residues. V gave up 7 bases and J gave up 0 bases, with 13 bases separating them. CDR1 MNHEY and CDR2 SVGEGT come from the germline V gene. CDR3 protein: CASNWGASSYEQYF. As DNA, the CDR3 is TGTGCCAGCAATTGGGGTGCAAGCTCCTACGAGCAGTACTTC.

This clonotype was recorded many times. This chain joins TRBV13 and TRBJ2-7; no reliable D call. The germline V gene encodes CDR1 PRHDT and CDR2 FYEKMQ (reference sequence). This CDR3 has 16 amino acids. The V gene lost 0 bases and the J gene lost 0 bases, with 12 bases spanning the gap. Written as DNA, the CDR3 is TGTGCCAGCAGCTTAGGCCCCGGGTCACTCTCCTACGAGCAGTACTTC. The encoded protein is CASSLGPGSLSYEQYF. The variable domain in full, completed from reference TRBV13 and TRBJ2-7, reads AAGVIQSPRHLIKEKRETATLKCYPIPRHDTVYWYQQGPGQDPQFLISFYEKMQSDKGSIPDRFSAQQFSDYHSELNMSSLELGDSALYFCASSLGPGSLSYEQYFGPGTRLTVT.

The table lists this clonotype with many counts. The chain joins TRBV6-1 to TRBJ1-5; D is undetermined. Germline CDR1 MNHNS, CDR2 SASEGT. The CDR3 covers 15 residues. V was cut by 4 bases and J by 0 bases, with 10 bases left in between. The CDR3 here is CASSVDRYSNQPQHF. DNA of the CDR3: TGTGCCAGCAGTGTAGACCGATATAGCAATCAGCCCCAGCATTTT.

This clonotype was seen only a few times. The chain links TRBV5-1 to TRBJ2-7, with 7 nucleotides matching TRBD1. Germline V gene lookup returns CDR1 SGHRS and CDR2 YFSETQ. The CDR3 extends over 13 amino acids. Germline trimming cut 4 bases from V and 2 bases from J; bases unmatched to any gene: 3. Here the CDR3 DNA reads TGCGCCAGCAGCCCGGGGACAGCCTACGAGCAGTACTTC. Translating gives CASSPGTAYEQYF.

The sample holds many counts of this clonotype. This chain links TRBV7-2 with TRBJ2-5; no reliable D call. The CDR3 covers 10 residues. Looked up from germline, CDR1 is SGHTA and CDR2 is FQGNSA. Trimming cost V 8 bases and J 5 bases, with 6 bases left between them. CDR3 sequence (DNA): TGTGCCAGCGTCCCCGAGACCCAGTACTTC. Translation gives CASVPETQYF. Full variable domain (missing parts from reference TRBV7-2 and TRBJ2-5): GAGVSQSPSNKVTEKGKDVELRCDPISGHTALYWYRQSLGQGLEFLIYFQGNSAPDKSGLPSDRFSAERTGGSVSTLTIQRTQQEDSAVYLCASVPETQYFGPGTRLLVL.